This T cell receptor beta chain was observed in a study of T cell repertoires in cytomegalovirus infection. As for the study in general: Public TCR beta signatures marked donors with CMV infection and the matching HLA.

CDR1 is MNHNS, CDR2 SASEGT, per germline. This CDR3 region has 17 residues. The V and J ends lost 7 bases and 0 bases respectively, with 19 bases between them. As for this clonotype: What it recognizes is unknown.

TCRdb called the reads again in MiXCR, with one record for every CDR3 protein. The sample holds around 320,000 distinct CDR3 sequences; 8% to 10% are singletons and the top ten take about 4.5%. Notes on the study in general: Within the response measured ex vivo, HLA-C-restricted CMV-specific TCR beta clonotypes were dominant. Cumulative public TCR beta family frequency identified carriers of CMV plus the relevant HLA.

This receptor was taken from a human donor in good health (CMV status not recorded). Some clones in this sample may be carry-over from other donors' samples. The chain uses TRBV6-1 and TRBJ2-1; D unresolved. Sequencing used PBMCs. The DNA of the CDR3 is TGTGCCAGCAACTCTCAAAAGGGTCCTAGCTCCTACAATGAGCAGTTCTTC. As protein: CASNSQKGPSSYNEQFF.